A selection of T cell receptor beta chains follows, all from one sample in a study of radiation and T cells in renal cell carcinoma. Sequenced by immunoSEQ multiplex PCR; TCRdb stores in-frame clones only, minus some. In the table there are some 150,000 clones, about 88% of which are singletons. Source: blood, taken from a patient whose treatment included radiotherapy and nephrectomy. The receptor source for this set is a woman aged 45-65 years with renal cell carcinoma. CDR3s include the opening cysteine and the closing phenylalanine or tryptophan. A D gene is named only where the DNA matches it firmly. For some rows the clone size is stated as once, few or many, or as a class when expanded; others skip it.

D	size	V	J	DNA	CDR3
NA	NA	TRBV2	TRBJ2-1	TGTGCCAGCAGGGATGACAGAATCAATGAGCAGTTCTTC	CASRDDRINEQFF
NA	NA	TRBV15	TRBJ1-1	TGTGCCACCAGCAGAGAAGGGTTACTGAACACTGAAGCTTTCTTT	CATSREGLLNTEAFF
NA	NA	TRBV11-3	TRBJ2-3	TGTGCCAGCAGCAGCGGACTCAGCGGAGATACGCAGTATTTT	CASSSGLSGDTQYF
NA	NA	TRBV28	TRBJ1-4	TGTGCCAGCAGCCTGACAGGCCCTGAAAAACTGTTTTTT	CASSLTGPEKLFF
NA	NA	TRBV7-2	TRBJ1-2	TGTGCCAGCAGCTCCGAAGGGGCCCCCTATGGCTACACCTTC	CASSSEGAPYGYTF
NA	NA	TRBV7-6	TRBJ2-5	TGTGCCAGCAGCTTAGCGGGGTATTTGGAGACCCAGTACTTC	CASSLAGYLETQYF
NA	NA	TRBV4-2	TRBJ1-2	TGTGCCAGCAGCCAAGATCAGGGTAGGGACGGTGGCTACACCTTC	CASSQDQGRDGGYTF
TRBD1	few	TRBV18	TRBJ1-2	TGTGCCAGCTCACCGACCCGGGACAGGGGGCAAGGCTACACCTTC	CASSPTRDRGQGYTF
NA	few	TRBV5-1	TRBJ1-1	TGCGCCAGCAGCTTGGATTCGAACACTGAAGCTTTCTTT	CASSLDSNTEAFF
NA	NA	TRBV6-7	TRBJ1-2	TGTGCCAGCAGCGCACAGGGAGCAGACTATGGCTACACCTTC	CASSAQGADYGYTF
NA	once	TRBV14	TRBJ1-4	TGTGCCAGCAGCGACACAACAGGGTTGGGAGAAAAACTGTTTTTT	CASSDTTGLGEKLFF
NA	NA	TRBV6-6	TRBJ1-4	TGTGCCAGCAGTTACACCTCAGGGGTCAGTGAAAAACTGTTTTTT	CASSYTSGVSEKLFF
NA	NA	TRBV18	TRBJ2-3	TGTGCCAGCTCACCACCGGGGGGCGCGTCGAATACGCAGTATTTT	CASSPPGGASNTQYF
TRBD1	NA	TRBV5-1	TRBJ1-5	TGCGCCAGCAGCTATACAGGGGGCAATCAGCCCCAGCATTTT	CASSYTGGNQPQHF
NA	NA	TRBV5-1	TRBJ1-2	TGCGCCAGCAGCGTAGACAGCGGCTATGGCTACACCTTC	CASSVDSGYGYTF